The 18 T cell receptor beta chains presented below share a single source sample, sequenced in a study of T-cell memory formation after mild COVID-19. Each CDR3 protein is one row after TCRdb ran MiXCR on the 5' RACE reads. The sample yields 350,000 to 450,000 distinct CDR3 sequences, 20% to 25% seen once. The sequencing input was PBMCs or a T cell subset sorted from them (not recorded which). The source of these receptors is an adult woman who had mild COVID-19 (a few samples of this study predate the infection). Cell type and time point are not known.

The table lists this clonotype with a few counts. The chain carries TRBV20-1 and TRBJ2-3; the match to TRBD2 covers 11 bases. The CDR3 spans 14 residues. V gave up 6 bases and J gave up 1 base; unmatched junction bases: 3. Germline lookup yields CDR1 DFQATT and CDR2 SNEGSKA (reference sequence). CDR3 sequence (DNA): TGCAGTGCCCTACTAGCGGGGGGCACAGATACGCAGTATTTT. This sequence encodes CSALLAGGTDTQYF.

V and J are TRBV10-3 and TRBJ2-4; D ambiguous. Germline V gene sequence: CDR1 ENHRY, CDR2 SYGVKD. V was trimmed by 11 bases and J by 2 bases, leaving 22 bases between them. The CDR3 sequence is 16 residues long. The CDR3 region has the DNA TGTGCCCCGAGGACCCCCGGGCCCCAACCCAAAAACATTCAGTACTTC. This gives the protein CAPRTPGPQPKNIQYF.

This clonotype has just one count. The rearrangement joins TRBV20-1 to TRBJ1-2; 7 bases agree with TRBD1. Trimming cost V 0 bases and J 7 bases; bases outside gene matches: 17. CDR1 is DFQATT, CDR2 SNEGSKA, per germline (reference sequence). The CDR3 consists of 17 residues. The CDR3 DNA reads as TGCAGTGCTAGAGAGATGGGGGACGACAGGGAGTCGGCTGGCTACACCTTC. Translating gives CSAREMGDDRESAGYTF.

This clonotype showed up just a few times. The V gene is TRBV7-8, the J gene TRBJ2-3; D ambiguous. The germline CDR1 and CDR2 sequences are SGHVS and FQNEAQ. The germline V and J ends were trimmed by 5 bases and 10 bases, with 16 bases remaining between them. The CDR3 extends over 13 amino acids. The CDR3 DNA reads as TGTGCCAGCAGCCTTCGGCTACTGGTAGCGCAGTATTTT. Protein: CASSLRLLVAQYF. Supplemented by reference TRBV7-8 and TRBJ2-3, the full variable domain reads GAGVSQSPRYKVAKRGQDVALRCDPISGHVSLFWYQQALGQGPEFLTYFQNEAQLDKSGLPSDRFFAERPEGSVSTLKIQRTQQEDSAVYLCASSLRLLVAQYFGPGTRLTVL.

The chain links TRBV5-1 to TRBJ2-1, with D possibly TRBD1 on 6 matching bases. Germline V gene data show CDR1 as SGHRS and CDR2 as YFSETQ. The CDR3 contains 17 residues. Trimming removed 4 bases at V and 6 bases at J, with 23 bases between. CDR3 amino acids: CASSTKTPGVRGNEQFF. The CDR3 coding sequence is TGCGCCAGCAGCACCAAAACTCCAGGGGTTAGGGGCAATGAGCAGTTCTTC. Supplemented by reference TRBV5-1 and TRBJ2-1, the full variable domain reads KAGVTQTPRYLIKTRGQQVTLSCSPISGHRSVSWYQQTPGQGLQFLFEYFSETQRNKGNFPGRFSGRQFSNSRSEMNVSTLELGDSALYLCASSTKTPGVRGNEQFFGPGTRLTVL.

The genes are TRBV7-9 and TRBJ2-5; D is undetermined. The V end lost 11 bases, the J end lost 2 bases, and 15 bases lay between the germline ends. The CDR3 loop spans 13 amino acids. Per germline, CDR1 SEHNR and CDR2 FQNEAQ (reference sequence). The CDR3 loop is CAGSELGQETQYF. In nucleotides, the CDR3 is TGTGCCGGATCCGAACTGGGTCAAGAGACCCAGTACTTC.

This sequence joins TRBV20-1 and TRBJ2-1; D remains ambiguous. This CDR3 contains 13 residues. The V and J ends lost 3 bases and 3 bases respectively, with 9 bases between them. The germline CDR1 and CDR2 sequences are DFQATT and SNEGSKA (reference sequence). CDR3 protein: CSARGIDYNEQFF. For the CDR3, the DNA is TGCAGTGCTAGGGGTATTGACTACAATGAGCAGTTCTTC.

This clonotype was observed many times. CDR3 protein: CASRGNRYLRNEQFF. The CDR3 region has the DNA TGTGCCAGCAGAGGCAACAGATACCTTCGCAATGAGCAGTTCTTC. The rearrangement joins TRBV12-3 or TRBV12-4 to TRBJ2-1; D is ambiguous. V was clipped by 6 bases and J by 6 bases, with 18 bases between them. This CDR3 comprises 15 residues.

The chain has TRBV6-6 and TRBJ2-7; TRBD2 matches at 7 bases. Germline-derived CDR1 and CDR2 are MNHNY and SVGAGI (reference sequence). V gave up 7 bases and J gave up 1 base; unmatched junction bases: 4. This CDR3 is 13 amino acids long. CDR3 sequence (DNA): TGTGCCAGCACGGGGGGACTATCCTACGAGCAGTACTTC. It specifies CASTGGLSYEQYF.

The chain combines TRBV6-2 or TRBV6-3 with TRBJ1-1, with 8 nucleotides matching TRBD1. J was trimmed by 1 base and V by 5 bases; bases with no gene match: 9. The CDR3 runs 16 residues. CDR1 and CDR2 from the germline V gene are MNHEY and SVGEGT. The CDR3 sequence is CASSDWTGMANTEAFF. The DNA of the CDR3 is TGTGCCAGCAGTGATTGGACAGGGATGGCGAACACTGAAGCTTTCTTT.

This clonotype was picked up one time. The chain has TRBV5-1 and TRBJ2-3; D could derive from TRBD1 or TRBD2 (5 bases each). Germline V CDR1 and CDR2: SGHRS, YFSETQ. V dropped 5 bases and J dropped 4 bases, with 14 bases sitting between them. The CDR3 contains 14 residues. The CDR3 reads CASRRDDGADTQYF. In nucleotides, the CDR3 is TGCGCCAGCAGGAGGGACGATGGGGCAGATACGCAGTATTTT. Full variable domain (outside the CDR3, taken from reference TRBV5-1 and TRBJ2-3): KAGVTQTPRYLIKTRGQQVTLSCSPISGHRSVSWYQQTPGQGLQFLFEYFSETQRNKGNFPGRFSGRQFSNSRSEMNVSTLELGDSALYLCASRRDDGADTQYFGPGTRLTVL.

This clonotype is a singleton in its sample. The V and J genes are TRBV5-6 and TRBJ2-1; D is ambiguous. There are 14 residues in the CDR3. V was shortened by 3 bases and J by 8 bases, with 15 bases between the two germline ends. Germline V CDR1 and CDR2: SGHDT, YYEEEE. CDR3 DNA sequence: TGTGCCAGCAGCTCATGGGGTGAGAAGTATGAGCAGTTCTTC. Its translation is CASSSWGEKYEQFF.

The chain has TRBV5-6 and TRBJ1-5; D not resolved. CDR1 SGHDT and CDR2 YYEEEE come from the germline V gene. The CDR3 is 17 amino acids. The germline V and J ends were trimmed by 2 bases and 3 bases, with 18 bases remaining between them. CDR3: CASSFRPGIGVNQPQHF. The CDR3 bases are TGTGCCAGCAGCTTCCGACCGGGTATCGGAGTCAATCAGCCCCAGCATTTT.

The V call is TRBV29-1, the J call TRBJ1-1, with a possible D match to TRBD1 (5 bases). The V end was cut by 5 bases, the J end by 8 bases, with 9 bases between. The CDR3 is 10 residues long. Germline CDR1 SQVTM, CDR2 ANQGSEA. The CDR3 sequence: CSVYWTEAFF. CDR3 DNA sequence: TGCAGCGTTTATTGGACAGAAGCTTTCTTT.

The J gene is TRBJ2-3, the V gene TRBV12-3 or TRBV12-4; D gene ambiguous. CDR3 length equals 15 residues. Trimming pared 6 bases from V and 0 bases from J, leaving 13 bases between. The CDR3 DNA sequence: TGTGCCAGCAGCGCGGACGGCGCTAGCACAGATACGCAGTATTTT. This translates into CASSADGASTDTQYF.

This clonotype has only a few counts. The rearrangement uses TRBV6-1 and TRBJ2-1, with TRBD1 as a possible D gene (5 bases). Trimming removed 3 bases from V and 0 bases from J, with 9 bases in between. CDR1 and CDR2 from the germline V gene are MNHNS and SASEGT. This CDR3 spans 15 amino acids. The CDR3 bases are TGTGCCAGCAGTGAGGCCAGGGTCTCCTACAATGAGCAGTTCTTC. Translating it yields CASSEARVSYNEQFF.

The chain recombines TRBV18 with TRBJ1-1; 9 nucleotides match TRBD1. Germline lookup yields CDR1 KGHSH and CDR2 LQKENI. The CDR3 totals 13 residues. V shed 6 bases, J shed 6 bases, and the junction held 5 bases outside the gene matches. The CDR3, as DNA: TGTGCCAGCTCCATGACAGGGGGTTCTGAAGCTTTCTTT. It is translated as CASSMTGGSEAFF.

The rearrangement links TRBV7-7 to TRBJ2-5, with D perhaps matching TRBD1 or TRBD2 (5 bases each). V lost 1 base and J lost 4, with 16 bases in between. CDR3 size: 16 residues. Per the germline V gene, CDR1 is SSHAT and CDR2 is FNYEAQ (reference sequence). DNA of the CDR3: TGTGCCAGCAGCTTAGGTTCTAGCCGGGGACCAGAGACCCAGTACTTC. Its protein product is CASSLGSSRGPETQYF.